This TCR beta chain was observed in a study of spatial heterogeneity in lung cancer. For the study at large: Taken at a median of roughly two years after resection, follow-up PBMC samples underwent sequencing when available. A unique TCR and UMI combination showed up more than ten times in raw reads, on average.

TCRdb ran MiXCR on the 5' RACE reads and lists one entry per CDR3 protein. The table records around 25,000 distinct CDR3 sequences, 9% to 10% of them present only once. This clonotype was seen only a few times. The time point denotes: blood at routine non-recurrence follow-up after resection. The V and J ends lost 4 bases and 5 bases respectively, with 9 bases between them. This CDR3 contains 12 residues. The germline V gene encodes CDR1 SGHRS and CDR2 YFSETQ. Sample: PBMCs, taken at follow-up. The V and J genes are TRBV5-1 and TRBJ2-5; unclear D gene. The sequence was obtained from a male donor with early-stage non-small cell lung cancer. The DNA of the CDR3 is TGCGCCAGCAGCCCTTTGGATGAGACCCAGTACTTC. The encoded protein is CASSPLDETQYF. The whole variable domain, remainder taken from reference TRBV5-1 and TRBJ2-5, is KAGVTQTPRYLIKTRGQQVTLSCSPISGHRSVSWYQQTPGQGLQFLFEYFSETQRNKGNFPGRFSGRQFSNSRSEMNVSTLELGDSALYLCASSPLDETQYFGPGTRLLVL.